The 10 T cell receptor beta chains in this list originate from one sample, sequenced in a study of blood T cell repertoires in COVID-19. Sequencing used immunoSEQ multiplex PCR; TCRdb keeps in-frame clones, though not all of them. The sample contains around 300,000 clones, more than 70% of which appear only once. The sequencing sample was made of PBMCs or T cells enriched from blood (not recorded which). The receptors here all came from a woman aged 55-70 years in a cohort exposed to, infected with or recovered from COVID-19 (not recorded which).

This chain joins TRBV27 and TRBJ2-1; D uncertain. The V and J ends lost 4 bases and 5 bases respectively, with 6 bases between them. Germline CDR1 and CDR2: MNHEY and SMNVEV (reference sequence). The CDR3 sequence is 12 residues long. The CDR3 loop reads CASSSRDNEQFF. The CDR3 DNA is TGTGCCAGCAGTTCACGGGACAATGAGCAGTTCTTC.

This chain uses TRBV29-1 with TRBJ2-7; 7 nucleotides agree with TRBD1. This CDR3 has 16 residues. After removal of 3 bases from V and 2 bases from J, the junction contained 13 bases not matched to a gene. Looked up from germline, CDR1 is SQVTM and CDR2 is ANQGSEA. The CDR3 nucleotides read TGCAGCGTTGAGGAACAGGGGCTCAGGGGGACCTACGAGCAGTACTTC. Translation gives CSVEEQGLRGTYEQYF.

V usage is TRBV5-1 and J usage is TRBJ2-7; D remains ambiguous. CDR1 is SGHRS, CDR2 YFSETQ, per germline. The length of the CDR3 is 13 residues. V was cut by 4 bases and J by 1 base, with 9 bases left in between. The CDR3 loop reads CASSLGFSYEQYF. In DNA, the CDR3 is TGCGCCAGCAGCCTAGGTTTTTCCTACGAGCAGTACTTC.

The chain couples TRBV6-6 to TRBJ2-1; 8 bases are shared with TRBD1. The length of the CDR3 is 17 residues. Germline CDR1 is MNHNY and CDR2 is SVGAGI (reference sequence). J lost 0 bases, V lost 5 bases, and 9 bases had no gene match. The DNA for the CDR3 is TGTGCCAGCAGTCAGACAGGGGTACAAAGCTCCTACAATGAGCAGTTCTTC. Translating it yields CASSQTGVQSSYNEQFF.

This clone has just one count. The chain uses TRBV2 and TRBJ1-2; possibly TRBD1 for D (6 bases). Germline V gene sequence: CDR1 SNHLY, CDR2 FYNNEI. Trimming pared 6 bases from V and 3 bases from J, leaving 8 bases between. The CDR3 loop spans 12 amino acids. The CDR3 DNA reads as TGTGCCAGCAGGTGGACAGACTATGGCTACACCTTC. Translation: CASRWTDYGYTF.

The chain carries TRBV10-3 and TRBJ2-3, with 14 bases matching TRBD2. The germline CDR1 and CDR2 sequences are ENHRY and SYGVKD. This CDR3 has 16 amino acids. V shed 2 bases, J shed 5 bases, and the junction held 3 bases outside the gene matches. The chain's CDR3 is CAISELGLAGGDTQYF. Written as DNA, the CDR3 is TGTGCCATCAGTGAGCTCGGACTAGCGGGAGGAGATACGCAGTATTTT.

The chain is built from TRBV19 and TRBJ2-1; tentatively, D is TRBD2 (6 bases). The CDR3 has 14 residues. Germline V gives CDR1 LNHDA, CDR2 SQIVND (reference sequence). Trimming took off 7 bases at V and 5 bases at J, with 15 bases between the two ends. CDR3 in DNA: TGTGCCAGTATCCAAACGGGACTGAACAATGAGCAGTTCTTC. It is translated as CASIQTGLNNEQFF.

The chain employs TRBV14 and TRBJ1-5; 8 bases align to TRBD1. The CDR3 covers 17 residues. The V and J ends lost 0 bases and 0 bases, in that order; junction bases with no gene match: 4. The germline V gene encodes CDR1 SGHDN and CDR2 FVKESK. The CDR3 nucleotides are TGTGCCAGCAGCCAAGAGGGACAGGTAAATAGCAATCAGCCCCAGCATTTT. Amino acid sequence: CASSQEGQVNSNQPQHF. Full variable domain (rest looked up from reference TRBV14 and TRBJ1-5): EAGVTQFPSHSVIEKGQTVTLRCDPISGHDNLYWYRRVMGKEIKFLLHFVKESKQDESGMPNNRFLAERTGGTYSTLKVQPAELEDSGVYFCASSQEGQVNSNQPQHFGDGTRLSIL.

This rearrangement joins TRBV10-2 to TRBJ2-3; 7 nucleotides agree with TRBD2. V lost 5 bases to trimming and J lost 8 bases; unmatched junction nucleotides: 19. The CDR3 covers 17 residues. Germline V gene data show CDR1 as WSHSY and CDR2 as SAAADI. This CDR3 reads CASSRVTSGKVVGTQYF. Written as DNA, the CDR3 is TGCGCCAGCAGTAGGGTTACAAGCGGGAAGGTGGTAGGTACGCAGTATTTT.

The chain links TRBV6-6 to TRBJ1-5, with D unresolved. The CDR3 contains 15 residues. Deletions cut 5 bases from V and 1 base from J, with 12 bases between. Germline V lookup: CDR1 MNHNY, CDR2 SVGAGI (reference sequence). This CDR3 reads CASSPRSGSNQPQHF. The CDR3 DNA sequence: TGTGCCAGCAGTCCCCGGTCGGGAAGCAATCAGCCCCAGCATTTT.